The following is a T cell receptor (beta chain) sequence with its context. The data are from a study of OX40 agonist ivuxolimab in advanced cancers. Repertoires were generated with immunoSEQ multiplex PCR, while TCRdb's copy carries only in-frame clones and drops some. Among about 70,000 clones listed, about 89% were seen once. CDR1 and CDR2 (germline): MNHNS, SASEGT. The CDR3 is 13 residues long. The V end lost 11 bases, the J end lost 4 bases, and 17 bases lay between the germline ends. The TCR originated in an adult with an advanced solid tumor such as melanoma, head and neck, liver or kidney cancer. The sample in question was CD4+ or CD8+ T cells sorted from blood, obtained in a trial of the OX40 agonist ivuxolimab. This chain connects TRBV6-1 to TRBJ1-1; weak D call: TRBD1 (6 bases). CDR3 sequence: CAGCQGRFTEAFF. The DNA of the CDR3 is TGTGCCGGCTGCCAGGGGAGGTTCACTGAAGCTTTCTTT.